These 9 T cell receptor beta chains were all obtained from the same sample, sequenced in a study of shared clonotypes between healthy human individuals. Sequencing used immunoSEQ multiplex PCR; TCRdb keeps in-frame clones, though not all of them. The data contain roughly 2.2 million clones, more than 85% of them seen just once; the ten biggest clones take up 0.35% to 0.5%. Sequencing input: naive CD4+ T cells from PBMCs. Noted subset: CD45RA+ positively selected. Receptors originate from a man aged 18 to 29 in good health. Some clones in this sample may be carry-over from other donors' samples.

The V gene is TRBV30, the J gene TRBJ1-5; no definite D call. The V end lost 0 bases, the J end lost 3 bases, and 9 bases lay between the germline ends. Germline CDR1 is GTSNPN and CDR2 is SVGIG (reference sequence). The CDR3 covers 14 residues. Here the CDR3 reads CAWSVFAANQPQHF. The CDR3 DNA follows: TGTGCCTGGAGTGTATTCGCAGCCAATCAGCCCCAGCATTTT.

This chain joins TRBV28 and TRBJ2-7; perhaps TRBD1 as D (6 bases). V lost 1 base, J lost 6 bases, and 16 bases lay in between. This CDR3 comprises 15 residues. Germline V gene data show CDR1 as MDHEN and CDR2 as SYDVKM. CDR3 bases: TGTGCCAGCAGTTTATACACAGGGATGATTAGCGAGCAGTACTTC. It encodes CASSLYTGMISEQYF.

J is TRBJ1-5 and V is TRBV2; 9 bases map to TRBD1. Germline CDR1 reads SNHLY; CDR2 reads FYNNEI. The CDR3 spans 14 residues. Unmatched junction bases numbered 8, after V lost 7 bases and J lost 7 bases. CDR3 DNA sequence: TGTGCCAGCAAAGGCACAGGGGGCTGGCAGCCCCAGCATTTT. Residues: CASKGTGGWQPQHF.

The V gene is TRBV28, the J gene TRBJ2-1; D might be TRBD2 (5 bases). Germline loops: CDR1 MDHEN, CDR2 SYDVKM. The V end was cut by 4 bases, the J end by 0 bases, with 19 bases between. The CDR3 is made up of 18 amino acids. CDR3: CASSSTVGERVSYNEQFF. The CDR3 nucleotides are TGTGCCAGCAGTTCCACCGTTGGGGAGCGAGTCTCCTACAATGAGCAGTTCTTC. Filled out from reference TRBV28 and TRBJ2-1, the complete variable domain reads DVKVTQSSRYLVKRTGEKVFLECVQDMDHENMFWYRQDPGLGLRLIYFSYDVKMKEKGDIPEGYSVSREKKERFSLILESASTNQTSMYLCASSSTVGERVSYNEQFFGPGTRLTVL.

Comments on this clone: This same CDR3 is encoded by further DNA sequences in the sample. This chain connects TRBV28 to TRBJ2-3, with a tentative D call TRBD2 (6 bases). This CDR3 region has 15 residues. The germline gives CDR1 MDHEN, CDR2 SYDVKM. V was cut by 4 bases and J by 0 bases, with 11 bases left in between. Here the CDR3 DNA reads TGTGCCAGCAGTTCCGGGGGACCGAGCACAGATACGCAGTATTTT. Encoded protein: CASSSGGPSTDTQYF.

The V call is TRBV9, the J call TRBJ1-4; a possible D gene is TRBD1 (5 bases). Per the germline V gene, CDR1 is SGDLS and CDR2 is YYNGEE. CDR3 length equals 14 residues. Trimming left V 4 bases short and J 4 bases short, with 11 bases between. CDR3: CASSSQGFNEKLFF. CDR3 coding DNA: TGTGCCAGCAGCTCTCAGGGATTTAATGAAAAACTGTTTTTT.

This sequence joins TRBV5-4 and TRBJ2-7; TRBD2 aligns across 8 bases. This CDR3 comprises 14 residues. Germline V lookup: CDR1 SGHNT, CDR2 YYREEE (reference sequence). Trimming removed 3 bases from V and 3 bases from J; junction bases left unmatched: 5. Here the CDR3 reads CASSSLAGYYEQYF. CDR3 DNA: TGTGCCAGCAGCTCGCTAGCGGGCTACTACGAGCAGTACTTC.

V and J are TRBV19 and TRBJ2-3; a possible D gene is TRBD2 (6 bases). CDR1 and CDR2 from the germline V gene are LNHDA and SQIVND (reference sequence). CDR3 length: 14 residues. The V and J ends lost 6 bases and 7 bases respectively, with 17 bases between them. The CDR3 spells CASRPGLLNNTQYF. In DNA, the CDR3 is TGTGCCAGTAGACCGGGACTTCTGAACAATACGCAGTATTTT.

The chain is built from TRBV5-1 and TRBJ1-1; unclear D gene. Germline V gene sequence: CDR1 SGHRS, CDR2 YFSETQ. The CDR3 runs 14 residues. Between the trimmed V and J ends, which lost 2 bases and 3 bases, there was a span of 11 bases. CDR3 in amino acids: CASSFMADHTEAFF. As DNA, the CDR3 is TGCGCCAGCAGCTTTATGGCAGATCACACTGAAGCTTTCTTT.